Presented here are 23 T cell receptor beta chains from one specimen sequenced in a study of shared clonotypes between healthy human individuals. Assay: immunoSEQ multiplex PCR; the TCRdb copy retains only in-frame clones and omits some. The sample records 2 million to 2.5 million clones, 80% to 95% being singletons. Material: naive CD4+ T cells from PBMCs. This sample's subset: CD45RA+ positively selected. The receptors were sampled from a man between 18 and 35 years old in good health. Some clones in this sample may be carry-over from other donors' samples.

The CDR3 loop reads CASSLRASGRGEQYF. CDR3 nucleotides: TGTGCCAGCAGCTTACGGGCTAGCGGGAGAGGCGAGCAGTACTTC. The chain joins TRBV7-9 to TRBJ2-7; 10 nucleotides line up with TRBD2. V shed 2 bases and J 6 bases; nucleotides not matched to a gene: 7. This CDR3 is 15 amino acids long. Germline lookup yields CDR1 SEHNR and CDR2 FQNEAQ (reference sequence).

This clone has more than one count but fewer than ten. The chain is built from TRBV6-1 and TRBJ1-1, with D perhaps matching TRBD1 (6 bases). The CDR3 covers 14 residues. Germline CDR1 MNHNS, CDR2 SASEGT. V was trimmed by 6 bases and J by 8 bases, leaving 19 bases between them. The CDR3 DNA sequence: TGTGCCAGCAGGGAGACGAAGGGGGGAGTCGAAGCTTTCTTT. Its translation is CASRETKGGVEAFF.

V usage is TRBV9 and J usage is TRBJ2-4, with TRBD1 as a possible D gene (6 bases). The germline V gene has CDR1 SGDLS and CDR2 YYNGEE. The CDR3 runs to 13 residues. Trimming shortened V by 4 bases and J by 6 bases, and 11 bases separated the two germline ends. The CDR3 coding sequence is TGTGCCAGCAGCCCCGGACAGACAAACATTCAGTACTTC. Amino acids: CASSPGQTNIQYF.

This clone was seen a few times. The sample carries other DNA sequences with the same CDR3. The chain has TRBV18 and TRBJ1-5, with TRBD1 matching 9 bases. CDR3 length equals 14 residues. V shed 3 bases, J shed 4 bases, and the junction held 1 base outside the gene matches. Germline-derived CDR1 and CDR2 are KGHSH and LQKENI. CDR3 in DNA: TGTGCCAGCTCACCTGGGACAGGGAATCAGCCCCAGCATTTT. Its protein is CASSPGTGNQPQHF.

This chain joins TRBV6-6 and TRBJ2-2; D is unresolved. Germline CDR1 is MNHNY and CDR2 is SVGAGI (reference sequence). V lost 2 bases, J lost 7 bases, and 17 bases lay in between. CDR3 length: 16 amino acids. The CDR3 reads CASSYMAQVDGGELFF. The CDR3 DNA is TGTGCCAGCAGTTACATGGCGCAGGTTGATGGCGGGGAGCTGTTTTTT.

This chain links TRBV4-3 with TRBJ1-2; D might be TRBD1 (6 bases). Germline V gene data show CDR1 as LGHNA and CDR2 as YSLEER. The CDR3 covers 14 residues. V lost 8 bases and J 4 bases, leaving 17 bases between the germline ends. The CDR3 nucleotides are TGCGCCAGCGGGGGGCTTAGTGAGGGCTATGGCTACACCTTC. Protein sequence: CASGGLSEGYGYTF.

For this clone: Other DNA sequences in the same sample also yield this CDR3. The chain is built from TRBV9 and TRBJ2-1, with D perhaps matching TRBD2 (6 bases). Per the germline V gene, CDR1 is SGDLS and CDR2 is YYNGEE. V lost 0 bases and J 4 bases, leaving 11 bases between the germline ends. This CDR3 spans 15 amino acids. Here the CDR3 DNA reads TGTGCCAGCAGCGTAGCCAGCGGGCTTTACAATGAGCAGTTCTTC. Residues: CASSVASGLYNEQFF.

The rearrangement joins TRBV9 to TRBJ2-3, with D possibly being TRBD2 (5 bases). The CDR3 has 13 amino acids. The ends were cut back, 0 bases at V and 8 bases at J, with 10 bases in the middle. Germline CDR1 reads SGDLS; CDR2 reads YYNGEE. CDR3 sequence: CASSVVMAGTQYF. The CDR3 nucleotides read TGTGCCAGCAGCGTAGTGATGGCGGGTACGCAGTATTTT. The variable domain in full, with the rest retrieved from reference TRBV9 and TRBJ2-3, is DSGVTQTPKHLITATGQRVTLRCSPRSGDLSVYWYQQSLDQGLQFLIQYYNGEERAKGNILERFSAQQFPDLHSELNLSSLELGDSALYFCASSVVMAGTQYFGPGTRLTVL.

The chain couples TRBV9 to TRBJ1-4, with TRBD1 matching over 7 bases. CDR1 SGDLS and CDR2 YYNGEE come from the germline V gene. The CDR3 length is 15 residues. The J segment lost 7 bases and the V segment lost 3 bases, leaving 9 bases of the junction unmatched. Here the CDR3 reads CASSADRVFGEKLFF. For the CDR3, the DNA is TGTGCCAGCAGCGCAGACAGGGTATTCGGTGAAAAACTGTTTTTT.

The chain uses TRBV6-1 and TRBJ2-2, with 7 bases identical to TRBD1. CDR1 is MNHNS and CDR2 is SASEGT in the germline V gene. The CDR3 spans 15 residues. Trimming took 5 bases from V and 2 from J; bases not matched to a gene: 5. The CDR3: CASSPGQINTGELFF. Here the CDR3 DNA reads TGTGCCAGCAGTCCGGGACAGATAAACACCGGGGAGCTGTTTTTT.

This clone turned up a few times. The chain recombines TRBV28 with TRBJ1-5; D is unresolved. Trimming took off 1 base at V and 8 bases at J, with 9 bases between the two ends. The length of the CDR3 is 13 residues. The germline CDR1 and CDR2 sequences are MDHEN and SYDVKM. In nucleotides, the CDR3 is TGTGCCAGCAGTTTATCGGAGGATAAGCCCCAGCATTTT. Amino acid sequence: CASSLSEDKPQHF.

The chain carries TRBV10-3 and TRBJ2-7, with 8 bases lining up with TRBD1. V dropped 8 bases and J dropped 0; count of bases not matched to a gene: 9. The CDR3 sequence is 15 residues long. CDR1 is ENHRY, CDR2 SYGVKD, per germline. The CDR3 spells CAIGPRTGSSYEQYF. In DNA, the CDR3 is TGTGCCATCGGGCCCAGGACAGGGAGCTCCTACGAGCAGTACTTC.

The count of this clone is one. V and J are TRBV5-1 and TRBJ1-2; D is unclear. Trimming pared 4 bases from V and 3 bases from J, leaving 10 bases between. The CDR3 spans 13 residues. In germline, CDR1 is SGHRS, CDR2 YFSETQ. This chain's CDR3 is CASSKEVDYGYTF. CDR3 in DNA: TGCGCCAGCAGCAAGGAAGTTGACTATGGCTACACCTTC.

V and J are TRBV7-9 and TRBJ1-3; weak D call: TRBD1 (6 bases). Germline loops: CDR1 SEHNR, CDR2 FQNEAQ (reference sequence). Trimming left V 2 bases short and J 1 base short, with 12 bases between. The CDR3 extends over 16 amino acids. The CDR3 sequence: CASSLKGVGSGNTIYF. The DNA of the CDR3 is TGTGCCAGCAGCTTAAAGGGGGTCGGGTCTGGAAACACCATATATTTT.

This clone was detected only once. The genes are TRBV19 and TRBJ2-7, with 11 bases lining up with TRBD2. V was clipped by 6 bases and J by 3 bases; unmatched bases: 10. This CDR3 spans 16 amino acids. CDR1 and CDR2 from the germline V gene are LNHDA and SQIVND (reference sequence). The CDR3, as DNA: TGTGCCAGTAGGAGAGAAGGGACTAGCGGATACTACGAGCAGTACTTC. Amino acids: CASRREGTSGYYEQYF.

The V call is TRBV6-4, the J call TRBJ2-5, with D unresolved. The CDR3 is 15 residues long. V shed 6 bases and J shed 1 base, with 15 bases lying between them. CDR1 and CDR2 from the germline V gene are MRHNA and SNTAGT. The CDR3 DNA sequence: TGTGCCAGCAGGGGCCTGGGGAACTTCCAAGAGACCCAGTACTTC. As protein: CASRGLGNFQETQYF.

The rearrangement uses TRBV12-5 and TRBJ2-3; 10 bases align to TRBD2. J was trimmed by 1 base and V by 4 bases; bases with no gene match: 2. This CDR3 is 15 amino acids long. Germline V CDR1 and CDR2: LGHNT, FRNRAP. DNA for the CDR3: TGTGCTAGTGGTTCCGGGACTAGCGGCACAGATACGCAGTATTTT. This gives the protein CASGSGTSGTDTQYF.

J is TRBJ2-1 and V is TRBV7-6; weak D call: TRBD2 (6 bases). The CDR3 length is 17 residues. V lost 3 bases, J lost 4 bases, and 19 bases lay in between. Germline CDR1 SGHVS, CDR2 FNYEAQ. The CDR3 DNA sequence: TGTGCCAGCAGCTTTTCGGCCGGGACTGCCACATACAATGAGCAGTTCTTC. Translated, it gives CASSFSAGTATYNEQFF.

This clone was picked up one time. The V gene is TRBV6-1, the J gene TRBJ2-3, with TRBD1 as a possible D gene (6 bases). The CDR3 runs 14 residues. V lost 6 bases and J lost 1, with 11 bases in between. The germline V gene has CDR1 MNHNS and CDR2 SASEGT. The CDR3 DNA follows: TGTGCCAGCAGCAACAGGGAAGGCACAGATACGCAGTATTTT. Its translation is CASSNREGTDTQYF.

There are a few counts of this clone. This rearrangement joins TRBV19 to TRBJ1-1; D gene uncertain. The CDR3 is made up of 15 amino acids. CDR1 and CDR2 from the germline V gene are LNHDA and SQIVND (reference sequence). V shed 6 bases and J shed 4 bases, with 18 bases lying between them. The CDR3 spells CASSTRTGSSTEAFF. The DNA of the CDR3 is TGTGCCAGTAGCACACGGACGGGCTCGAGCACTGAAGCTTTCTTT.

CDR3 sequence reads: CASSPSPGQGWQETQYF. The CDR3 coding sequence is TGTGCCAGCAGTCCTTCCCCGGGACAGGGGTGGCAAGAGACCCAGTACTTC. This sequence joins TRBV28 and TRBJ2-5, with 10 positions matching TRBD1. The CDR3 sequence is 17 residues long. Germline loops: CDR1 MDHEN, CDR2 SYDVKM. The V segment lost 5 bases and the J segment 2 bases; nucleotides outside the gene matches: 11.

The CDR3 region has the DNA TGCGCCAGCAGCCTGACGGGAGCCGGGGCCGAGCAGTACTTC. Encoded protein: CASSLTGAGAEQYF. The rearrangement uses TRBV5-1 and TRBJ2-7; D may be TRBD2 (6 bases). Between the trimmed V and J ends, which lost 4 bases and 6 bases, there was a span of 17 bases. This CDR3 has 14 residues. Germline V lookup: CDR1 SGHRS, CDR2 YFSETQ.

The chain carries TRBV6-6 and TRBJ1-3; 7 bases are shared with TRBD1. With 6 bases clipped from V and 12 bases from J, the junction kept 5 bases outside the gene matches. In germline, CDR1 is MNHNY, CDR2 SVGAGI (reference sequence). The CDR3 spans 11 residues. The CDR3 DNA follows: TGTGCCAGCAGCCCCCCAGGGGGCATATATTTT. Its protein product is CASSPPGGIYF.